Shown below are 21 T cell receptor beta chains from a single sample sequenced in a study of T-cell memory formation after mild COVID-19. A single record per CDR3 protein comes from TCRdb applying MiXCR to the 5' RACE reads. The sample contains approximately 400,000 distinct CDR3 sequences, less than 25% of which appear only once. Material: PBMCs or a T cell subset sorted from them (not recorded which). These receptors originate from an adult woman who had mild COVID-19 (a few samples of this study predate the infection). Cell type and time point are not known.

The chain is built from TRBV6-2 or TRBV6-3 and TRBJ2-1, with 12 bases that match TRBD2. The CDR3 is 14 residues long. After removal of 8 bases from V and 8 bases from J, the junction contained 7 bases not matched to a gene. Germline assignment: CDR1 MNHEY and CDR2 SVGEGT. CDR3 protein: CASLAGGAVDEQFF. In nucleotides, the CDR3 is TGTGCCAGCCTAGCGGGGGGGGCTGTCGATGAGCAGTTCTTC.

The CDR3 region has the DNA TGTGCCAGCAGCTTTACATTAGCCAATGAGCAGTTCTTC. It codes for CASSFTLANEQFF. V and J are TRBV7-9 and TRBJ2-1; D uncertain. The CDR3 contains 13 residues. Looked up from germline, CDR1 is SEHNR and CDR2 is FQNEAQ (reference sequence). Trimming cost V 3 bases and J 6 bases, with 9 bases left between them.

This clonotype was seen more than once but under ten times. V gene TRBV15 combines with J gene TRBJ2-3; TRBD1 aligns across 10 bases. Germline loops: CDR1 LNHNV, CDR2 YYDKDF (reference sequence). The CDR3 has 15 residues. V dropped 1 base and J dropped 5; count of bases not matched to a gene: 3. The CDR3 DNA follows: TGTGCCACCAGCAGAGCCGGGACAGGGGTAGATACGCAGTATTTT. Protein product: CATSRAGTGVDTQYF.

The sample holds one count of this clonotype. The V and J genes are TRBV27 and TRBJ2-1, with 12 bases lining up with TRBD2. Germline values: CDR1 MNHEY, CDR2 SMNVEV (reference sequence). This CDR3 contains 16 residues. The V and J ends lost 3 bases and 6 bases, in that order; junction bases with no gene match: 6. The CDR3 is CASSLPLAGGVNEQFF. CDR3 coding DNA: TGTGCCAGCAGTTTGCCTCTAGCGGGAGGGGTCAATGAGCAGTTCTTC.

Note on this clonotype: A read error may produce the germline difference seen at one junction end. This chain connects TRBV14 to TRBJ2-5; D is unclear. Germline V gene data show CDR1 as SGHDN and CDR2 as FVKESK. There are 14 residues in the CDR3. CDR3 bases: TGTGCCAGCAGCCAAGATATGCCCCAAGGGACCCAGTACTTC. It specifies CASSQDMPQGTQYF.

This clonotype occurred a few times. The V and J genes are TRBV5-1 and TRBJ1-2; tentative D call: TRBD1 (5 bases). The CDR3 extends over 13 amino acids. V dropped 8 bases and J dropped 2 bases, with 13 bases sitting between them. Germline V gene sequence: CDR1 SGHRS, CDR2 YFSETQ. The chain's CDR3 is CASRRDGNYGYTF. CDR3 DNA: TGCGCCAGTAGGAGGGACGGCAACTATGGCTACACCTTC.

The table lists this clonotype with a few counts. The V and J genes are TRBV20-1 and TRBJ2-5; tentative D call: TRBD2 (6 bases). The CDR3 has 20 residues. Looked up from germline, CDR1 is DFQATT and CDR2 is SNEGSKA (reference sequence). V was shortened by 0 bases and J by 1 base, with 27 bases between the two germline ends. CDR3 sequence: CSARDPAAPRRARTQETQYF. As DNA, the CDR3 is TGCAGTGCTAGAGACCCAGCCGCCCCGAGGAGGGCCCGTACCCAAGAGACCCAGTACTTC.

This clonotype was found a few times. This chain links TRBV27 with TRBJ1-1, with TRBD1 matching over 11 bases. Germline values: CDR1 MNHEY, CDR2 SMNVEV (reference sequence). CDR3 length: 14 residues. The ends lost 4 bases at V and 5 bases at J; junction bases unmatched: 3. Here the CDR3 DNA reads TGTGCCAGCAGTTCGGACAGGGGGCGAACTGAAGCTTTCTTT. Translating gives CASSSDRGRTEAFF.

This clonotype was seen at least ten times. This chain's CDR3 is CASSEVAGPWEQYF. The CDR3 DNA sequence: TGTGCCAGCAGTGAAGTGGCAGGACCTTGGGAGCAGTATTTT. The chain employs TRBV6-1 and TRBJ2-3; unclear D gene. V lost 1 base, J lost 11 bases, and 16 bases lay in between. The CDR3 sequence is 14 residues long. The germline V gene has CDR1 MNHNS and CDR2 SASEGT.

This chain connects TRBV6-6 to TRBJ2-5, with TRBD2 identical over 7 bases. Per the germline V gene, CDR1 is MNHNY and CDR2 is SVGAGI (reference sequence). The junction had 17 bases not matched to a gene; V was cut back by 2 bases and J by 5 bases. This CDR3 has 18 amino acids. The CDR3 sequence is CASSYLGYRLASRETQYF. The CDR3 DNA follows: TGTGCCAGCAGTTACCTCGGATACAGACTAGCATCTAGGGAGACCCAGTACTTC.

This chain joins TRBV2 and TRBJ2-3; D is unclear. The germline V and J ends were trimmed by 8 bases and 5 bases, with 14 bases remaining between them. The CDR3 totals 13 residues. Germline V gives CDR1 SNHLY, CDR2 FYNNEI. The CDR3 DNA is TGTGCCAGCGGTTATAGGCCCGTAGATACGCAGTATTTT. This encodes CASGYRPVDTQYF.

This clonotype was counted a few times. The chain has TRBV20-1 and TRBJ2-5, with TRBD2 as a possible D gene (6 bases). The germline V gene has CDR1 DFQATT and CDR2 SNEGSKA (reference sequence). The ends were cut back, 6 bases at V and 5 bases at J, with 13 bases in the middle. The CDR3 loop spans 12 amino acids. The CDR3 DNA reads TGCAGTGCCCCACGTGGGGGGGAGACCCAGTACTTC. Protein: CSAPRGGETQYF.

The chain uses TRBV6-2 or TRBV6-3 and TRBJ2-7, with D hard to call. CDR3 length: 12 residues. The germline CDR1 and CDR2 sequences are MNHEY and SVGEGT. The V gene lost 2 bases and the J gene lost 2 bases, with 4 bases spanning the gap. The CDR3 spells CASSYVTYEQYF. Here the CDR3 DNA reads TGTGCCAGCAGTTACGTTACCTACGAGCAGTACTTC.

This sequence joins TRBV29-1 and TRBJ2-1; TRBD2 matches at 7 bases. Looked up from germline, CDR1 is SQVTM and CDR2 is ANQGSEA. Germline trimming cut 3 bases from V and 8 bases from J; bases unmatched to any gene: 7. The CDR3 extends over 13 amino acids. The CDR3 reads CSVDGAGDHEQFF. As DNA, the CDR3 is TGCAGCGTTGACGGGGCGGGAGACCATGAGCAGTTCTTC.

The chain is built from TRBV6-4 and TRBJ2-3; weak D call: TRBD1 (5 bases). CDR3 size: 15 residues. Germline V gives CDR1 MRHNA, CDR2 SNTAGT. Trimming pared 3 bases from V and 6 bases from J, leaving 16 bases between. The CDR3 is CASSEWGGDGDTQYF. The CDR3 DNA reads as TGTGCCAGCAGTGAATGGGGCGGAGACGGGGATACGCAGTATTTT.

Concerning this clonotype: One end of the junction does not line up with germline, which may come from a read error. The chain has TRBV7-7 and TRBJ2-1; D is ambiguous. The CDR3 extends over 15 amino acids. Germline CDR1 is SSHAT and CDR2 is FNYEAQ (reference sequence). CDR3 DNA sequence: TGTGCTAGCAGCCCTACTGTAACCGCCTACAATGAGCAGTTCTTC. Its translation is CASSPTVTAYNEQFF.

The rearrangement links TRBV11-3 to TRBJ1-2, with D possibly being TRBD1 (6 bases). Germline loops: CDR1 SGHNT, CDR2 YENEEA. V lost 10 bases to trimming and J lost 0 bases, with 15 bases between them. The CDR3 spans 14 residues. CDR3 residues: CATQRGASNYGYTF. The CDR3 DNA follows: TGTGCCACCCAGCGGGGGGCTTCTAACTATGGCTACACCTTC.

The CDR3 sequence is CASSSSWGEQFF. CDR3 in DNA: TGTGCCAGCAGCTCTTCTTGGGGTGAGCAGTTCTTC. V and J are TRBV7-6 and TRBJ2-1; no reliable D call. CDR3 length: 12 residues. CDR1 and CDR2 from the germline V gene are SGHVS and FNYEAQ. Deletions cut 4 bases from V and 9 bases from J, with 10 bases between.

This clonotype was observed a few times. The J gene is TRBJ2-5, the V gene TRBV30, with 10 positions matching TRBD2. J was trimmed by 4 bases and V by 5 bases; bases with no gene match: 7. The CDR3 spans 14 residues. From germline, CDR1 is GTSNPN and CDR2 SVGIG (reference sequence). CDR3 in amino acids: CAWGSGGAGETQYF. CDR3 coding DNA: TGTGCCTGGGGAAGCGGGGGGGCGGGAGAGACCCAGTACTTC.

This chain connects TRBV12-3 or TRBV12-4 to TRBJ2-6; weak D call: TRBD2 (5 bases). Trimming took off 7 bases at V and 0 bases at J, with 16 bases between the two ends. CDR3 size: 17 residues. The CDR3 here is CASIRTLPSSGANVLTF. The CDR3 coding sequence is TGTGCCAGCATCCGGACTCTCCCAAGCTCTGGGGCCAACGTCCTGACTTTC.

The rearrangement joins TRBV12-3 or TRBV12-4 to TRBJ1-1, with D hard to call. The CDR3 loop spans 14 amino acids. The ends were cut back, 7 bases at V and 5 bases at J, with 17 bases in the middle. CDR3 nucleotides: TGTGCCAGCAATTTGTGGAAGGAGAGTACTGAAGCTTTCTTT. Its translation: CASNLWKESTEAFF.